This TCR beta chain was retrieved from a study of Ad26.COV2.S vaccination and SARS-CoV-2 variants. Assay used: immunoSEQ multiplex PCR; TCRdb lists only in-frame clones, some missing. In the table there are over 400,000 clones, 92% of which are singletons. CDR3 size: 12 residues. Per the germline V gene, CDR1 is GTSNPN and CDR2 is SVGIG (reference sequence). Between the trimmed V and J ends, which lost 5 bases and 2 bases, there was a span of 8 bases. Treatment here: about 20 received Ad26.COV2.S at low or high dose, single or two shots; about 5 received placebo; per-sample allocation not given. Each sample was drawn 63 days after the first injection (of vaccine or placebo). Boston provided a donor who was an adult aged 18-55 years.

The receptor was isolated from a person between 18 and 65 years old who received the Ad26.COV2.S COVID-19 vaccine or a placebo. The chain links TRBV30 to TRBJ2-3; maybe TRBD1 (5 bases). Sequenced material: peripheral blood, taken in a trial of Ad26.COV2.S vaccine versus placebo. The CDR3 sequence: CAWDRYTDTQYF. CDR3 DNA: TGTGCCTGGGACAGATACACAGATACGCAGTATTTT.